This TCR beta chain is drawn from a study of OX40 agonist ivuxolimab in advanced cancers. Overall study context: Cohort: more than 75% men, mean age 60, aged roughly 23 to 79.

Trimming removed 1 base at V and 1 base at J, with 10 bases between. The CDR3 extends over 15 amino acids. Germline V gene data show CDR1 as MDHEN and CDR2 as SYDVKM. Clones were read by immunoSEQ multiplex PCR, and TCRdb kept only the in-frame ones, dropping some. Among around 64,000 clones, 70% to 90% were seen once, and the ten largest hold approximately 1.4%. This TCR was sampled from an adult with an advanced solid tumor such as melanoma, head and neck, liver or kidney cancer. Sequenced here: CD4+ or CD8+ T cells sorted from blood, sampled in a trial of the OX40 agonist ivuxolimab. This chain uses TRBV28 with TRBJ1-1, with D perhaps matching TRBD1 (5 bases). The CDR3 loop is CASSLLGVANTEAFF. The CDR3 nucleotides read TGTGCCAGCAGTTTATTGGGGGTGGCGAACACTGAAGCTTTCTTT.